This T cell receptor (beta chain) was recovered during a study of cytomegalovirus exposure and HLA in healthy donors. As for the donors, each was a healthy bone marrow donor. Primers: 60 Vbeta forward and 13 Jbeta reverse. Data came from immunoSEQ multiplex PCR; TCRdb stores just in-frame clones and leaves some out. The sample has some 190,000 clones; 70% to 75% are singletons. Comments on this clone: As yet, its antigen is unknown.

Overall study results and limits: In an earlier analysis, productive rearrangement rates for most beta V segments clustered near 87% or 30%. Among donors in an Asian-associated ancestry cluster, a later analysis reportedly found fewer N-insertions than the roughly 650-donor mean. In a later analysis, TCR beta V- and J-gene trimming was associated with a missense DCLRE1C variant.

Germline V gene lookup returns CDR1 SGHTA and CDR2 FQGTGA. Deletions cut 2 bases from V and 0 bases from J, with 13 bases between. The CDR3 runs 16 residues. What was sequenced was PBMCs. This chain connects TRBV7-3 to TRBJ1-1; the D gene is possibly TRBD1 (5 bases). This clonotype originated in a man in his thirties or forties in good health and CMV-seropositive. The chain's CDR3 is CASSLQGGGMNTEAFF. CDR3 bases: TGTGCCAGCAGCTTACAGGGCGGGGGTATGAACACTGAAGCTTTCTTT.